This is a list of T cell receptor beta chains from one sample in a study of human T cells and chemical hapten exposure. TCRdb passed the RACE reads through MiXCR, listing each CDR3 protein once. The sample lists approximately 180,000 distinct CDR3 sequences, 30% occurring once. The input for sequencing was whole blood, taken in connection with sensitization to the hapten diphenylcyclopropenone (DPC). The receptors were gathered from a woman under 40 with alopecia areata. Some clones in this sample may be carry-over from other donors' samples. Each CDR3 is given with its conserved first and last residue. Each record gives: J gene, V gene, CDR3 protein.

TRBJ1-2 | TRBV28 | CASSFTGRIFRGYTF
TRBJ2-1 | TRBV24-1 | CATSETGLAYNEQFF
TRBJ1-2 | TRBV12-3/TRBV12-4 | CASSLRQGDGYTF
TRBJ1-4 | TRBV4-1 | CASSQEAGGDWSEKLFF
TRBJ2-1 | TRBV29-1 | CSVEASGSVRQFF
TRBJ2-1 | TRBV12-3/TRBV12-4 | CASSPGTGNYNEQFF
TRBJ1-1 | TRBV2 | CASSEARQGSTEAFF
TRBJ2-1 | TRBV30 | CAWSVPFFARSTATDNEQFF
TRBJ2-5 | TRBV7-7 | CASSLLGGQETQYF
TRBJ2-2 | TRBV7-2 | CASSRRGGGGELFF
TRBJ2-1 | TRBV29-1 | CSVVMREGRRLHNEQFF
TRBJ2-1 | TRBV4-2 | CASSQGGEHNNEQFF
TRBJ1-2 | TRBV3-1 | CASSQLPSTGSGYTF
TRBJ1-1 | TRBV6-2/TRBV6-3 | CASSYSGQIGAEAFF